Below are 21 T cell receptor beta chains sequenced from a single sample in a study of brain metastases from non-small cell lung cancer. Clones were read by immunoSEQ multiplex PCR, and TCRdb kept only the in-frame ones, dropping some. The sample holds 1,500 to 2,000 clones, roughly 86% seen once. Sequencing input: tumor-adjacent normal tissue. Receptors originate from a donor at least 40 years old with non-small cell lung cancer.

This rearrangement joins TRBV19 to TRBJ1-3; no clear D. The ends were cut back, 10 bases at V and 4 bases at J, with 11 bases in the middle. Germline loops: CDR1 LNHDA, CDR2 SQIVND (reference sequence). This CDR3 region has 12 residues. The CDR3 protein is CATVSEGNTIYF. CDR3 sequence (DNA): TGTGCCACCGTGTCGGAAGGAAACACCATATATTTT.

This chain joins TRBV6-5 and TRBJ1-1; D gene unclear. Trimming stripped 4 bases from V and 1 base from J, with 16 bases between. Germline CDR1 and CDR2: MNHEY and SVGAGI. This CDR3 is 16 amino acids long. The CDR3 reads CASSSALGGPNTEAFF. DNA of the CDR3: TGTGCCAGCAGTTCAGCTTTGGGAGGGCCGAACACTGAAGCTTTCTTT.

This sequence joins TRBV7-2 and TRBJ1-5, with D perhaps TRBD1 (6 bases). Trimming stripped 0 bases from V and 5 bases from J, with 14 bases between. The CDR3 is 16 amino acids. Per the germline V gene, CDR1 is SGHTA and CDR2 is FQGNSA. CDR3 DNA: TGTGCCAGCAGCTTAGCGCCATCGGGGGCAGATCAGCCCCAGCATTTT. This encodes CASSLAPSGADQPQHF.

In its sample, this clone was seen a few times. This chain connects TRBV5-4 to TRBJ2-5; D ambiguous. This CDR3 is 13 amino acids long. Deletions cut 3 bases from V and 0 bases from J, with 6 bases between. Germline CDR1 and CDR2: SGHNT and YYREEE (reference sequence). The CDR3 here is CASSYRDQETQYF. CDR3 nucleotide sequence: TGTGCCAGCAGCTACCGGGACCAAGAGACCCAGTACTTC.

Concerning this clone: At one end, the junction sequence differs from germline, possibly due to a read error. This chain connects TRBV6-5 to TRBJ1-5, with D perhaps TRBD1 (5 bases). CDR1 is MNHEY, CDR2 SVGAGI, per germline. The CDR3 is 15 residues long. CDR3 loop: CVSGFGGNSNQPQHF. As DNA, the CDR3 is TGTGTCAGCGGGTTCGGGGGGAATAGCAATCAGCCCCAGCATTTT.

This clone showed up just once. The V and J genes are TRBV7-9 and TRBJ2-1, with D tentatively TRBD2 (7 bases). V gave up 6 bases and J gave up 7 bases, with 16 bases separating them. From germline, CDR1 is SEHNR and CDR2 FQNEAQ (reference sequence). This CDR3 spans 14 amino acids. CDR3 protein: CASSPRGGGNEQFF. The CDR3 DNA reads as TGTGCCAGCAGTCCACGGGGAGGGGGGAATGAGCAGTTCTTC. Using reference TRBV7-9 and TRBJ2-1 for the parts outside the CDR3, the full variable domain is DTGVSQNPRHKITKRGQNVTFRCDPISEHNRLYWYRQTLGQGPEFLTYFQNEAQLEKSRLLSDRFSAERPKGSFSTLEIQRTEQGDSAMYLCASSPRGGGNEQFFGPGTRLTVL.

This clone has just a few counts. The chain uses TRBV3-1 (or the pseudogene TRBV3-2) and TRBJ1-3; tentative D call: TRBD1 (6 bases). Germline V gene data show CDR1 as LGHDT and CDR2 as YNNKEL (reference sequence). The CDR3 runs 16 residues. Trimming cost V 1 base and J 3 bases, with 13 bases left between them. The CDR3 DNA reads TGTGCCAGCAGCCAAGGACGGGGGGCTGGTGGAAACACCATATATTTT. Protein sequence: CASSQGRGAGGNTIYF.

Concerning this clone: Sequence at one end of the junction differs from germline and may be a read error. The identical CDR3 is also encoded by other nucleotide sequences in the sample. The rearrangement joins TRBV29-1 to TRBJ1-2, with 10 bases fitting TRBD1. The CDR3 spans 13 residues. Per germline, CDR1 SQVTM and CDR2 ANQGSEA. This CDR3 reads CSVDAGQGDGYTF. The CDR3 DNA follows: TGTAGCGTTGACGCCGGACAGGGGGATGGCTACACCTTC.

The rearrangement joins TRBV6-5 to TRBJ2-3; 13 bases line up with TRBD2. This CDR3 spans 15 amino acids. V shed 7 bases, J shed 5 bases, and the junction held 6 bases outside the gene matches. The germline V gene has CDR1 MNHEY and CDR2 SVGAGI. This CDR3 reads CASISGLAGLDTQYF. DNA for the CDR3: TGTGCCAGCATCTCGGGACTAGCGGGATTAGATACGCAGTATTTT.

The rearrangement joins TRBV5-1 to TRBJ2-3; TRBD1 might be the D (6 bases). The CDR3 covers 16 residues. V gave up 0 bases and J gave up 7 bases, with 18 bases separating them. CDR1 is SGHRS, CDR2 YFSETQ, per germline. The chain's CDR3 is CASSLDRQEAENTQYF. In DNA form, the CDR3 reads TGCGCCAGCAGCTTGGATAGACAGGAGGCAGAAAATACGCAGTATTTT.

Turning to this clone: A read error may account for a junction end that differs from germline. The chain is built from TRBV12-3 or TRBV12-4 and TRBJ2-7; weak D call: TRBD1 (6 bases). The CDR3 loop spans 12 amino acids. The CDR3 loop is CASRQGRHEQYF. Written as DNA, the CDR3 is TGTGCCAGCAGGCAGGGGCGCCACGAACAGTACTTC.

The rearrangement links TRBV19 to TRBJ1-5, with TRBD1 matching 8 bases. This CDR3 is 14 amino acids long. Germline V gives CDR1 LNHDA, CDR2 SQIVND (reference sequence). Germline trimming cut 6 bases from V and 6 bases from J; bases unmatched to any gene: 7. CDR3 in amino acids: CASSGQGAGQPQHF. The CDR3 DNA reads TGTGCCAGTAGCGGACAGGGCGCTGGTCAGCCCCAGCATTTT.

The chain uses TRBV10-3 and TRBJ1-2, with 8 bases aligning to TRBD1. The V and J ends lost 7 bases and 8 bases, in that order; junction bases with no gene match: 12. The CDR3 spans 14 residues. Germline values: CDR1 ENHRY, CDR2 SYGVKD. The CDR3 reads CAINPGQGEGGYTF. In DNA, the CDR3 is TGTGCCATCAATCCCGGACAGGGTGAGGGCGGCTACACCTTC.

This rearrangement joins TRBV19 to TRBJ2-1; D may be TRBD1 or TRBD2 (5 bases each). The germline V gene has CDR1 LNHDA and CDR2 SQIVND (reference sequence). The CDR3 is 13 residues long. V was shortened by 7 bases and J by 12 bases, with 19 bases between the two germline ends. The CDR3 nucleotides are TGTGCCAGTACCTGGGACGTTGCGCGTCGGCAGTTCTTC. It encodes CASTWDVARRQFF.

The rearrangement links TRBV6-2 or TRBV6-3 to TRBJ2-6; 8 bases line up with TRBD2. V lost 0 bases, J lost 0 bases, and 4 bases stayed unmatched. Germline loops: CDR1 MNHEY, CDR2 SVGEGT. The CDR3 has 18 amino acids. CDR3 in amino acids: CASSYSASGYSGANVLTF. The CDR3 DNA reads TGTGCCAGCAGTTACTCCGCTAGCGGGTACTCTGGGGCCAACGTCCTGACTTTC.

The rearrangement joins TRBV2 to TRBJ2-7; 8 bases map to TRBD2. With 2 bases clipped from V and 3 bases from J, the junction kept 12 bases outside the gene matches. This CDR3 is 17 amino acids long. CDR1 and CDR2 (germline): SNHLY, FYNNEI. The CDR3 DNA sequence: TGTGCCAGCAGTGAATCTCTCGGAACTAGCGGCAACTACGAGCAGTACTTC. Translation: CASSESLGTSGNYEQYF.

The CDR3 sequence: CASSIFLLAGGNQPQHF. The CDR3 coding sequence is TGTGCCAGTAGTATCTTCTTGCTGGCAGGCGGCAATCAGCCCCAGCATTTT. The gene calls are TRBV19 and TRBJ1-5; D is unresolved. The CDR3 length is 17 residues. Germline-derived CDR1 and CDR2 are LNHDA and SQIVND (reference sequence). Trimming stripped 3 bases from V and 2 bases from J, with 17 bases between.

A note on this clone: A read error may be the cause here, since a much bigger clone is one base away. Other DNA sequences in this sample translate to the same CDR3. The V call is TRBV19, the J call TRBJ2-3; D uncertain. Trimming cost V 1 base and J 6 bases, with 11 bases left between them. The length of the CDR3 is 14 residues. CDR1 and CDR2 (germline): LNHDA, SQIVND (reference sequence). CDR3 residues: CASSIAGSEDTQYF. The CDR3 DNA follows: TGTGCCAGTAGTATAGCGGGCTCTGAGGATACGCAGTATTTT.

This clone has a handful of counts. The chain joins TRBV6-2 or TRBV6-3 to TRBJ1-2, with D tentatively TRBD1 (5 bases). CDR1 is MNHEY, CDR2 SVGEGT, per germline. The CDR3 sequence is 14 residues long. With 2 bases removed from V and 8 bases from J, the gap between germline ends came to 15 bases. The CDR3 spells CASSYGGGGDGYTF. The CDR3 DNA reads as TGTGCCAGCAGTTACGGCGGGGGAGGAGACGGCTACACCTTC.

This clone has just a few counts. The chain joins TRBV7-6 to TRBJ2-7; a possible D gene is TRBD2 (7 bases). V gave up 3 bases and J gave up 5 bases, with 14 bases separating them. CDR3 size: 14 residues. Germline assignment: CDR1 SGHVS and CDR2 FNYEAQ. The CDR3 sequence is CASSFGQGRDEQYF. In DNA, the CDR3 is TGTGCCAGCAGCTTTGGGCAGGGGAGGGACGAGCAGTACTTC.

To note about this clone: Other DNA sequences in this sample translate to the same CDR3. The V and J genes are TRBV7-2 and TRBJ2-7; TRBD1 matches 8 bases. J gave up 2 bases and V 5 bases, and 8 bases lay outside the gene matches. Germline V lookup: CDR1 SGHTA, CDR2 FQGNSA. The CDR3 runs 15 residues. CDR3 in amino acids: CASSVDRGPTYEQYF. The CDR3 nucleotides are TGTGCCAGCAGCGTTGACAGGGGTCCTACCTACGAGCAGTACTTC.